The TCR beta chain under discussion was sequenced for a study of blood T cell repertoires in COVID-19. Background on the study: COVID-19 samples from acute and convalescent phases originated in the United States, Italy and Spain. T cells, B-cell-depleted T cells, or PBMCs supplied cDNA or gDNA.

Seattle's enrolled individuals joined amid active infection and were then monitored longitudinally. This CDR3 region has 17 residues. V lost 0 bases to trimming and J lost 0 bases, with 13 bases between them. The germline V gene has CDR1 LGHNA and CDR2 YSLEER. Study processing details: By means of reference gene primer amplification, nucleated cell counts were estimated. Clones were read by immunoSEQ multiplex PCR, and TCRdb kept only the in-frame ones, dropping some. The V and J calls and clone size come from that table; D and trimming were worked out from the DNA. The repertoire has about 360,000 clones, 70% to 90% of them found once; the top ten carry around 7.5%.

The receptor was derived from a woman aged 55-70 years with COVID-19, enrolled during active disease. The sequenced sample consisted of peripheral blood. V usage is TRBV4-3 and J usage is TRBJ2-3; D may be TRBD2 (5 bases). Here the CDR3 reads CASSQDTWTGSTDTQYF. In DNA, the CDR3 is TGCGCCAGCAGCCAAGACACCTGGACGGGGAGCACAGATACGCAGTATTTT.